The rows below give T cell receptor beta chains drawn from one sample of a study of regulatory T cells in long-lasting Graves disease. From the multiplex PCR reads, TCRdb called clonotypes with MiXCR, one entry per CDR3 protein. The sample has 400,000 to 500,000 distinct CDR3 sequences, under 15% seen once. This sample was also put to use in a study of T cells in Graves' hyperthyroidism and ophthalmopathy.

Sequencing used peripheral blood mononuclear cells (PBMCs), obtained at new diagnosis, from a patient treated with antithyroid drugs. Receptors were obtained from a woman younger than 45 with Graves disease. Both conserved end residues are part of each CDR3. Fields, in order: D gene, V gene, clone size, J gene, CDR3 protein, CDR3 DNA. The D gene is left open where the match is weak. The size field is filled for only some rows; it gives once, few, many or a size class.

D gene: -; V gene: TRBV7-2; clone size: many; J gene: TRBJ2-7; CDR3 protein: CASSLGVASSYEQYF; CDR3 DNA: TGTGCCAGCAGCTTAGGTGTAGCGAGCTCCTACGAGCAGTACTTC
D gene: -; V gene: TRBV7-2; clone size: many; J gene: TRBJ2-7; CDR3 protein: CASSLMRSYEQYF; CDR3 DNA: TGTGCCAGCAGCTTAATGCGTTCCTACGAGCAGTACTTC
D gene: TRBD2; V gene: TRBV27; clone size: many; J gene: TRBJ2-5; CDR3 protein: CASSFGGRGGRETQYF; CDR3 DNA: TGTGCCAGCAGTTTCGGCGGGAGAGGAGGCCGAGAGACCCAGTACTTC
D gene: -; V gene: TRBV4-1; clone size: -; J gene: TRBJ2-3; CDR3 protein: CASSPEGSSGTDTQYF; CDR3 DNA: TGCGCCAGCAGCCCCGAAGGGAGTAGCGGCACAGATACGCAGTATTTT
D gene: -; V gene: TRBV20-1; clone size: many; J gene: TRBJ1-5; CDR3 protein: CSASKVDQPQHF; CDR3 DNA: TGCAGTGCTAGCAAAGTTGATCAGCCCCAGCATTTT
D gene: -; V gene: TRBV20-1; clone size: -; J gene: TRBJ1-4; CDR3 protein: CSARQGYEKLFF; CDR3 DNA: TGCAGTGCTAGACAGGGCTATGAAAAACTGTTTTTT
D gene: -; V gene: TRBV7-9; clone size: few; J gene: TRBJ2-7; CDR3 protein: CASSDGQLNSYEQYF; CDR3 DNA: TGTGCCAGCAGCGACGGACAGCTGAACTCCTACGAGCAGTACTTC
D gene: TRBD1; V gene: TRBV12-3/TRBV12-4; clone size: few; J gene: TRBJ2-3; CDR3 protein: CASGQGAPERTDTQYF; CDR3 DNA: TGTGCCAGCGGACAGGGGGCTCCGGAGCGGACAGATACGCAGTATTTT
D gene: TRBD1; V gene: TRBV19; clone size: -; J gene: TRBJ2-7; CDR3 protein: CASSIDLGQGQYF; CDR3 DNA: TGTGCCAGTAGTATAGATCTTGGACAGGGGCAGTACTTC
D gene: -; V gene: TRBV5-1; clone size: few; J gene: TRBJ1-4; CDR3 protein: CASSFGPVEKLFF; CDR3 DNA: TGCGCCAGCAGCTTCGGGCCTGTGGAAAAACTGTTTTTT
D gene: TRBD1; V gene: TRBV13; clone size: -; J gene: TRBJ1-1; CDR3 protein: CASSLVPGGNTEAFF; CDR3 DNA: TGTGCCAGCAGCTTAGTTCCAGGGGGCAACACTGAAGCTTTCTTT
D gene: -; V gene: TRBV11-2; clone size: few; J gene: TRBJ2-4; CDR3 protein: CASSPTGPKNIQYF; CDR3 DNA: TGTGCCAGCAGCCCAACAGGTCCTAAAAACATTCAGTACTTC
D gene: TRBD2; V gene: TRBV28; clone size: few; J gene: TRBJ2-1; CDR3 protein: CASRTGTSSLYNEQFF; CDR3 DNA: TGTGCCAGCAGAACCGGGACTAGCAGTCTCTACAATGAGCAGTTCTTC
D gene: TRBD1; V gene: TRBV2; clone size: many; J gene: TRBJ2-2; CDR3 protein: CASSAKAGTGGTGELFF; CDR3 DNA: TGTGCCAGCAGCGCTAAGGCCGGGACAGGGGGCACCGGGGAGCTGTTTTTT
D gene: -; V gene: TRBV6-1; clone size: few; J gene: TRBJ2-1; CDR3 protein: CASSERTVVYNEQFF; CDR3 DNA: TGTGCCAGCAGTGAAAGGACGGTAGTCTACAATGAGCAGTTCTTC
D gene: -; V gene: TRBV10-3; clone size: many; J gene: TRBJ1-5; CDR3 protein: CAISRVPPGAQDQPQHF; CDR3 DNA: TGTGCCATCAGCCGGGTCCCCCCGGGGGCCCAAGATCAGCCCCAGCATTTT
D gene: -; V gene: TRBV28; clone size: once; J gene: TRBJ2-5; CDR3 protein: CASSWAGGGSGETQYF; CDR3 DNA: TGTGCCAGCAGTTGGGCCGGGGGTGGGAGTGGTGAGACCCAGTACTTC
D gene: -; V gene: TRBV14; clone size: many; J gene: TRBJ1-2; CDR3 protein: CASSQEAGLLYGYTF; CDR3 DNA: TGTGCCAGCAGCCAAGAAGCCGGGCTTCTGTATGGCTACACCTTC
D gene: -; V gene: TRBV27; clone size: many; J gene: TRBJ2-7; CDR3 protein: CASSSRGDHYTYEQYF; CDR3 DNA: TGTGCCAGCAGTTCAAGGGGTGACCACTACACCTACGAGCAGTACTTC
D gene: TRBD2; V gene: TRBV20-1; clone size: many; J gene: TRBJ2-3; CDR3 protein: CSARGLAGSIDTQYF; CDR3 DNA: TGCAGTGCTCGTGGACTAGCGGGGTCCATAGATACGCAGTATTTT
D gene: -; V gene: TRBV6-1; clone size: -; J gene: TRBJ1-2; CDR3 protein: CASTDLYLFGYTF; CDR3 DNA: TGTGCCAGCACCGACCTCTACTTGTTTGGCTACACCTTC
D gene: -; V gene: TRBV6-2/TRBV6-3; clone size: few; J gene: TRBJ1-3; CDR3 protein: CASRRIMGRTAAGNTIYF; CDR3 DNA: TGTGCCAGCAGGCGAATTATGGGGAGGACGGCGGCTGGAAACACCATATATTTT
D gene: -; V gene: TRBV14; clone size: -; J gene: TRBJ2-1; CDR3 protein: CASSQVQGYLNNEQFF; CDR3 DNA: TGTGCCAGCAGCCAAGTTCAGGGGTATTTGAACAATGAGCAGTTCTTC
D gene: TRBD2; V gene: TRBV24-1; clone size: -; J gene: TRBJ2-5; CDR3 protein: CATSDLGASGRAQETQYF; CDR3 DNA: TGTGCCACCAGTGATTTGGGGGCGAGCGGGAGGGCACAAGAGACCCAGTACTTC
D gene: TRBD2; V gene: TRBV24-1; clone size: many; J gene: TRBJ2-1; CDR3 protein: CATSDSGSPSYNEQFF; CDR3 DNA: TGTGCCACCAGTGATAGCGGGAGCCCTTCCTACAATGAGCAGTTCTTC
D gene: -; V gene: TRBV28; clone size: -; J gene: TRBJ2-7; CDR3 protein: CASSPAGFESYEQYF; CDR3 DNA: TGTGCCAGCAGTCCCGCGGGGTTTGAATCCTACGAGCAGTACTTC
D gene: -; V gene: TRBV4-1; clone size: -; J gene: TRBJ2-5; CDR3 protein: CASSRYGLGETQYF; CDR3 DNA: TGCGCCAGCAGCCGCTACGGGCTTGGGGAGACCCAGTACTTC
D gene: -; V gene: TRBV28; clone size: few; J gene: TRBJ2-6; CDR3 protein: CASSFAGTGANVLTF; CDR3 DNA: TGTGCCAGCAGTTTCGCAGGGACTGGGGCCAACGTCCTGACTTTC
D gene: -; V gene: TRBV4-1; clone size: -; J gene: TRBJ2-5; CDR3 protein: CASSLFLQETQYF; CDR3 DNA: TGCGCCAGCAGCCTTTTCTTACAAGAGACCCAGTACTTC
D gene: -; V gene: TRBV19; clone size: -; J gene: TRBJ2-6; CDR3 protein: CASSIWGSGANVLTF; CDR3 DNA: TGTGCCAGTAGTATATGGGGCTCTGGGGCCAACGTCCTGACTTTC
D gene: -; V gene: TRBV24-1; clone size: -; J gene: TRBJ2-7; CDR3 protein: CATSAPPGTLDYEQYF; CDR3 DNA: TGTGCCACCAGTGCCCCCCCCGGGACCCTCGACTACGAGCAGTACTTC
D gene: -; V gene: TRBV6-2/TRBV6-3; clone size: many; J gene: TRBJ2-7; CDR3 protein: CASTSLYEQYF; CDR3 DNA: TGTGCCAGCACCTCGTTGTACGAGCAGTACTTC
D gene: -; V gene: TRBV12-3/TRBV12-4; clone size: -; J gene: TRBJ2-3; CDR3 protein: CASSYGYTDTQYF; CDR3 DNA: TGTGCCAGCAGTTACGGGTACACAGATACGCAGTATTTT
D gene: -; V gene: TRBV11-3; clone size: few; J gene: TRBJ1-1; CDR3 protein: CASSLMGVNTEAFF; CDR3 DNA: TGTGCCAGCAGCTTAATGGGGGTGAACACTGAAGCTTTCTTT
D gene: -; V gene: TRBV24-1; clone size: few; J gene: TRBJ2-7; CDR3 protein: CATSDRGYEQYF; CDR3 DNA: TGTGCCACCAGTGATCGGGGATACGAGCAGTACTTC
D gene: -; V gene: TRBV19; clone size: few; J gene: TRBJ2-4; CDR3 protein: CASNGGRGVGKNIQYF; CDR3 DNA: TGTGCCAGTAACGGGGGGCGCGGGGTCGGCAAAAACATTCAGTACTTC
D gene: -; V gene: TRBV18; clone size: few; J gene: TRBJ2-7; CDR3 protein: CASSPPTTYYEQYF; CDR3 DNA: TGTGCCAGCTCACCACCAACAACCTACTACGAGCAGTACTTC
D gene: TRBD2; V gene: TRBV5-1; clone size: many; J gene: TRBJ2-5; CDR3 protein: CASSPTTRGSSETQYF; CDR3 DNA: TGCGCCAGCAGCCCAACCACCCGCGGGAGTTCGGAGACCCAGTACTTC
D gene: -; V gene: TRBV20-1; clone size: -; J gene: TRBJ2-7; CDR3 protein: CSARLDYEQYF; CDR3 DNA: TGCAGTGCTAGACTGGACTACGAGCAGTACTTC
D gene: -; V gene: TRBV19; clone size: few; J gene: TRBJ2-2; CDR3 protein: CASTRANTGELFF; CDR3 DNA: TGTGCCAGTACCAGGGCGAACACCGGGGAGCTGTTTTTT
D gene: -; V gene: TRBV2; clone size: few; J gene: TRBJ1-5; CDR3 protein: CASSEAGRRGSQPQHF; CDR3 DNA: TGTGCCAGCAGTGAAGCGGGTCGACGGGGCAGCCAGCCCCAGCATTTT
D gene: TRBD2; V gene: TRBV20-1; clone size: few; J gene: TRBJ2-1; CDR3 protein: CSANPLLGAGGRLIYNEQFF; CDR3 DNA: TGCAGTGCTAACCCCCTCCTTGGAGCGGGAGGGAGGTTAATTTACAATGAGCAGTTCTTC
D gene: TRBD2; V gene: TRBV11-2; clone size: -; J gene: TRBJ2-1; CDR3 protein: CASSTASSGSKYNEQFF; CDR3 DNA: TGTGCCAGCAGCACCGCCTCTAGCGGGAGCAAGTACAATGAGCAGTTCTTC
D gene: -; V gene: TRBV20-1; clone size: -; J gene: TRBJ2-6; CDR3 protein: CSAPRGASGANVLTF; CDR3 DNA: TGCAGTGCTCCCAGGGGGGCGTCTGGGGCCAACGTCCTGACTTTC